This T cell receptor beta chain comes out of a study of long-term antiretroviral therapy in people with HIV. General study results and limits: Spans of CDR3 length were tighter for HIV repertoires than for controls.

Version v3.0 of the immunoSEQ assay ran at survey level. Repertoires were generated with immunoSEQ multiplex PCR, while TCRdb's copy carries only in-frame clones and drops some. The sample shows about 25,000 clones, around three quarters of them seen only once. A remark on this clone: No antigen is known for it.

Trimming removed 2 bases from V and 4 bases from J; junction bases left unmatched: 8. The length of the CDR3 is 17 residues. Germline V gene lookup returns CDR1 MNHNS and CDR2 SASEGT. Researchers secured at least one pre-ART and at least two post-ART PBMC samples from each donor. Sequenced material: unsorted PBMCs, taken 1.1 years before starting antiretroviral therapy. The genes are TRBV6-1 and TRBJ1-6, with 7 positions matching TRBD1. This TCR derives from a middle-aged woman with HIV. CDR3 loop: CASSERSGTAYNSPLHF. For the CDR3, the DNA is TGTGCCAGCAGTGAAAGGTCTGGGACAGCTTATAATTCACCCCTCCACTTT.